Sequencing of this TCR beta chain was carried out in a study of cytomegalovirus exposure and HLA in healthy donors. Primers included in the PCR were 60 Vbeta and 13 Jbeta primers. Repertoires were generated with immunoSEQ multiplex PCR, while TCRdb's copy carries only in-frame clones and drops some. In the table there are around 130,000 clones, approximately 80% of which are singletons. Germline CDR1 SGHAT, CDR2 FQNNGV. V was trimmed by 1 base and J by 0 bases, leaving 10 bases between them. This CDR3 has 15 residues. The V and J genes are TRBV11-2 and TRBJ2-7; no clear D gene. Sequenced input: PBMCs. The clonotype originates from a man younger than 35 in good health and CMV-seropositive. CDR3 sequence reads: CASSLVGRSSYEQYF. The CDR3, as DNA: TGTGCCAGCAGCTTAGTTGGCCGATCCTCCTACGAGCAGTACTTC.